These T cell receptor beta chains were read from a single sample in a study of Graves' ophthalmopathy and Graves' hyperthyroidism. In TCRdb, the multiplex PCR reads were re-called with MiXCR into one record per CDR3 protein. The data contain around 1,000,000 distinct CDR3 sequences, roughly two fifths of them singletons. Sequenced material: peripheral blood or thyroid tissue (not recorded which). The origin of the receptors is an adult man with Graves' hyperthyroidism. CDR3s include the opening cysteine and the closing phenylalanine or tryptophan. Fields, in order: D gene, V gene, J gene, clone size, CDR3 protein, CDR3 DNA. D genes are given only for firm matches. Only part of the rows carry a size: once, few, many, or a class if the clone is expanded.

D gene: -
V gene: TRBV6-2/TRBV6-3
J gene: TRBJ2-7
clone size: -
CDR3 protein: CASNGPSSYEQYF
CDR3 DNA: TGTGCCAGCAACGGGCCAAGCTCCTACGAGCAGTACTTC

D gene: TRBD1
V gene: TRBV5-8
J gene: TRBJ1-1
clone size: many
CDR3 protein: CASSRTGETEAFF
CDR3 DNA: TGTGCCAGCAGCAGGACAGGGGAAACTGAAGCTTTCTTT

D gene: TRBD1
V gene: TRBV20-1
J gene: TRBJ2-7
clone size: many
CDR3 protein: CSASDRATYEQYF
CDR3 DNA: TGCAGTGCTTCCGACAGGGCCACCTACGAGCAGTACTTC

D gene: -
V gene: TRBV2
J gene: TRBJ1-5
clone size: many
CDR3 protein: CASSVKGFPNQPQHF
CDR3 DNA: TGTGCCAGCAGTGTTAAAGGGTTTCCTAATCAGCCCCAGCATTTT

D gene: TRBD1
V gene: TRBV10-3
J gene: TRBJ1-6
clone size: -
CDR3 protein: CATGQGGSPLHF
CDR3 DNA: TGCGCCACCGGACAGGGCGGGTCACCCCTCCACTTT

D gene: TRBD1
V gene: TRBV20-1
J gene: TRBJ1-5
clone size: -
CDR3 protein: CSARKTGGASNQPQHF
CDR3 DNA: TGCAGTGCTAGAAAGACAGGGGGTGCAAGCAATCAGCCCCAGCATTTT

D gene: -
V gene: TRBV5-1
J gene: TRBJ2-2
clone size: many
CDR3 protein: CASRVSDYLTGELFF
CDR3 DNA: TGCGCCAGCAGAGTTTCGGACTACCTCACCGGGGAGCTGTTTTTT

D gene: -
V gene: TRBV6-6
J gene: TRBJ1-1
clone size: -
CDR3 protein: CASSKGTNTEAFF
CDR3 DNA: TGTGCCAGCAGTAAGGGCACGAACACTGAAGCTTTCTTT

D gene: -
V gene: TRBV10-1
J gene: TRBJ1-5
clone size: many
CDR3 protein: CASSKGQNQPQHF
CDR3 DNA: TGCGCCAGCAGTAAGGGACAAAATCAGCCCCAGCATTTT

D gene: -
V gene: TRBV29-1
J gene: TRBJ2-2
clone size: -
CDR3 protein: CSVGKAGTGTGELFF
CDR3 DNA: TGCAGCGTTGGGAAGGCCGGGACGGGCACCGGGGAGCTGTTTTTT

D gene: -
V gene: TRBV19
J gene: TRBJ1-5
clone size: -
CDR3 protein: CASRPDGSNQPQHF
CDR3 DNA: TGTGCCAGTAGGCCGGACGGAAGCAATCAGCCCCAGCATTTT

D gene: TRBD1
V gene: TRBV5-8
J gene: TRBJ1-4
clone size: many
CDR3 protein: CASSPGQGEGKLFF
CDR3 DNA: TGTGCCAGCAGCCCGGGACAGGGGGAGGGAAAACTGTTTTTT

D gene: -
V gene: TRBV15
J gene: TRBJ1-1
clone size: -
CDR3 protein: CATSRDNIEAFF
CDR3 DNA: TGTGCCACCAGCAGAGATAATATTGAAGCTTTCTTT

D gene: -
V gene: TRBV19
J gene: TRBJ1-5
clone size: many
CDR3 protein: CASSPRRQPQHF
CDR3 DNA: TGTGCCAGTAGTCCCAGGCGGCAGCCCCAGCATTTT

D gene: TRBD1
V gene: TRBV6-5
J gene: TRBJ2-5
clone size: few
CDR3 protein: CASSPGQGRTGPLGETQYF
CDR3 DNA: TGTGCCAGCAGTCCAGGACAGGGGCGGACCGGGCCGTTAGGAGAGACCCAGTACTTC

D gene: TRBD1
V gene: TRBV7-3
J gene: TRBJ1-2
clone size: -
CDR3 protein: CASSRTGSRRYTF
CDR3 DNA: TGTGCCAGCAGCAGGACAGGGTCTAGGCGCTACACCTTC

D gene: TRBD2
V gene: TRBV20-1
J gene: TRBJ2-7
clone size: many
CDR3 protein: CSAAGTSASYEQYF
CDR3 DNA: TGCAGTGCAGCCGGGACTAGCGCTTCCTACGAGCAGTACTTC

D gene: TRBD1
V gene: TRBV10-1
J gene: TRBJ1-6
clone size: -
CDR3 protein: CAKEFGQDNSPLHF
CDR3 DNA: TGCGCCAAAGAATTCGGACAGGATAATTCACCCCTCCACTTT

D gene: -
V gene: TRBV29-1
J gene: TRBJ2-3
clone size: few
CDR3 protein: CSVDGGRGAQYF
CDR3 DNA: TGCAGCGTTGATGGGGGAAGGGGTGCGCAGTATTTT

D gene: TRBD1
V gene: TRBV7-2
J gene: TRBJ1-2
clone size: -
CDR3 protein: CASSSRQGTSGYTF
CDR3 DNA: TGTGCCAGCAGCTCCCGACAGGGGACCTCTGGCTACACCTTC

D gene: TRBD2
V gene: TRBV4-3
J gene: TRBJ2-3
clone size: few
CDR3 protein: CSAASGGSGTDTQYF
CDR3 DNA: TGCAGCGCAGCTAGCGGGGGCAGTGGCACAGATACGCAGTATTTT

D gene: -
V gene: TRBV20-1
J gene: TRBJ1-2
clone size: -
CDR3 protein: CSARVGRTVYGYTF
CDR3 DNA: TGCAGTGCAAGAGTGGGAAGGACAGTCTATGGCTACACCTTC

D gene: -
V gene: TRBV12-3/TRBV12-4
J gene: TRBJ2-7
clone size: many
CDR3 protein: CASSSGLVAYEQYF
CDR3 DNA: TGTGCCAGCAGCAGCGGACTCGTTGCCTACGAGCAGTACTTC

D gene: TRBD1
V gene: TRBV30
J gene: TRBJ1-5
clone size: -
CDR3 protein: CAWGGDRGSQPQHF
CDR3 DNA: TGTGCCTGGGGGGGGGACAGGGGATCTCAGCCCCAGCATTTT

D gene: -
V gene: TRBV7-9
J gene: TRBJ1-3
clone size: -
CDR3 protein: CASRLSGNYGYTIYF
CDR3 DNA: TGTGCCAGCAGGCTCTCGGGGAACTATGGCTACACCATATATTTT

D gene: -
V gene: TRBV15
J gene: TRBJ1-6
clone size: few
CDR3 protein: CATSRDGGSLHF
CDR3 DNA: TGTGCCACCAGCAGAGATGGGGGGTCCCTCCACTTT

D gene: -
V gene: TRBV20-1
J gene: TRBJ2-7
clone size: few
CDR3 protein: CSARDRDSFYEQYF
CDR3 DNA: TGCAGTGCTAGAGACCGGGACTCTTTCTACGAGCAGTACTTC

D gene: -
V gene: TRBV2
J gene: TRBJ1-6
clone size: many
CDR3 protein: CASSDQQWNSPLHF
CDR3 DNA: TGTGCCAGCAGTGATCAGCAGTGGAATTCACCCCTCCACTTT

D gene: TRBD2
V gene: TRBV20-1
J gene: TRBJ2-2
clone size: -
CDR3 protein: CSAIAGEQAGELFF
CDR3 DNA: TGCAGTGCCATAGCGGGAGAGCAAGCAGGGGAGCTGTTTTTT

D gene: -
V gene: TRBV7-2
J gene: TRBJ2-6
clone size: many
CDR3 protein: CASSLGGPGANVLTF
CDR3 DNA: TGTGCCAGCAGCTTAGGGGGGCCTGGGGCCAACGTCCTGACTTTC

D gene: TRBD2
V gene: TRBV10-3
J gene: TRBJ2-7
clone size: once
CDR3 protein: CAISEGSGSDEQYF
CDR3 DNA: TGTGCCATCAGTGAGGGTAGCGGGAGCGACGAGCAGTACTTC

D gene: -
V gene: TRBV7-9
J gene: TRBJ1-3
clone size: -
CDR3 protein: CASSLARAPGNTIYF
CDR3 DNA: TGTGCCAGCAGCTTAGCGCGGGCACCCGGAAACACCATATATTTT

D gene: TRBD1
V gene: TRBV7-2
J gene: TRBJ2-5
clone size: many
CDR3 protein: CASSPGTGAETQYF
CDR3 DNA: TGTGCCAGCAGCCCCGGGACAGGGGCAGAGACCCAGTACTTC

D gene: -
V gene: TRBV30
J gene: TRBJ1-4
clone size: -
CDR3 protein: CAWSPGRVGEKLFF
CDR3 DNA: TGTGCCTGGAGCCCGGGCAGGGTAGGAGAAAAACTGTTTTTT

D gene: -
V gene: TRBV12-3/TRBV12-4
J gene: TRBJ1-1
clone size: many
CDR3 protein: CASSFGRRNTEAFF
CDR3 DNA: TGTGCCAGCAGTTTTGGGCGGAGGAACACTGAAGCTTTCTTT

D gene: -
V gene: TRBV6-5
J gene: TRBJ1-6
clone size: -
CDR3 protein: CASSSGRDSPLHF
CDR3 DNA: TGTGCCAGCAGTTCGGGCCGAGATTCACCCCTCCACTTT

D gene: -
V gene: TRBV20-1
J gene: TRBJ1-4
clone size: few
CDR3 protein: CSAPRQPTNEKLFF
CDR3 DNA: TGCAGTGCTCCCCGACAGCCAACTAATGAAAAACTGTTTTTT

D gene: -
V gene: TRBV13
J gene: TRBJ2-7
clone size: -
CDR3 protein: CASSFGSVLRGVGLREQYF
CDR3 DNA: TGTGCCAGCAGCTTCGGGTCTGTCTTAAGGGGAGTGGGTCTGCGCGAGCAGTACTTC

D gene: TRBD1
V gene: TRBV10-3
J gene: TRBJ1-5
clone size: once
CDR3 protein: CAIRTGGQPQHF
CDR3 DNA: TGTGCCATTCGGACAGGGGGTCAGCCCCAGCATTTT

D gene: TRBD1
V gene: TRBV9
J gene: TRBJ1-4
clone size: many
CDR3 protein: CASSTTGATNEKLFF
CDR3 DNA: TGTGCCAGCAGCACCACAGGGGCAACTAATGAAAAACTGTTTTTT

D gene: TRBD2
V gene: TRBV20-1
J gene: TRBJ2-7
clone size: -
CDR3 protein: CSARKTSGSRYEQCF
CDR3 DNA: TGCAGTGCTAGAAAGACTAGCGGGAGTAGATACGAGCAGTGCTTC

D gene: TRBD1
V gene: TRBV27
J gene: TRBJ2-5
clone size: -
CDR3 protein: CASSPRQGPETQYF
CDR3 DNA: TGTGCCAGCAGTCCCCGACAGGGTCCGGAGACCCAGTACTTC

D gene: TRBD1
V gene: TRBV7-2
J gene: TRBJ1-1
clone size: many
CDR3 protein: CASSRPGTVNTEAFF
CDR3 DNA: TGTGCCAGCAGCCGTCCCGGGACAGTCAACACTGAAGCTTTCTTT

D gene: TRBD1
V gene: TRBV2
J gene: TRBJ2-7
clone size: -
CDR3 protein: CASSLTGGREVYEQYF
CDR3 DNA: TGTGCCAGCAGTCTAACAGGGGGGCGGGAAGTCTACGAGCAGTACTTC

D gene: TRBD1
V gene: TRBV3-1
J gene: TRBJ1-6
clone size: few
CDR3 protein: CASSRGQGHSPLHF
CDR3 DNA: TGTGCCAGCAGCCGGGGACAGGGGCATTCACCCCTCCACTTT

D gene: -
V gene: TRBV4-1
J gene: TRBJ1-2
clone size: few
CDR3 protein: CASSQALQGTTGYTF
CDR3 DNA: TGCGCCAGCAGCCAAGCCTTGCAGGGAACCACCGGCTACACCTTC

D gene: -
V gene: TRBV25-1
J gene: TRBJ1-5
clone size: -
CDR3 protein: CASQRRGRDNQPQHF
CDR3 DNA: TGTGCCAGCCAGCGAAGGGGACGGGACAATCAGCCCCAGCATTTT

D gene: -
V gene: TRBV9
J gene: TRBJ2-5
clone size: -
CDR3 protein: CASSVAPTETQYF
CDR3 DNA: TGTGCCAGCAGCGTAGCGCCAACCGAGACCCAGTACTTC

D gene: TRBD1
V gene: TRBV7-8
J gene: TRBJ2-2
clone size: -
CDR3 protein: CASSGSGTGVILRELFF
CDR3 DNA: TGTGCCAGCAGCGGCTCCGGGACAGGGGTGATTCTACGGGAGCTGTTTTTT

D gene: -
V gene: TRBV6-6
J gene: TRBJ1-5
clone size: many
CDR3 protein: CASIRMGGGNQPQHF
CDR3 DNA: TGTGCCAGCATCCGGATGGGAGGGGGCAATCAGCCCCAGCATTTT

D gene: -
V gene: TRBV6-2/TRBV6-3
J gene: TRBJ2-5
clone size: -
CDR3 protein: CASTYQRVGRETQYF
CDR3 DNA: TGTGCCAGCACCTACCAGAGGGTGGGTCGAGAGACCCAGTACTTC

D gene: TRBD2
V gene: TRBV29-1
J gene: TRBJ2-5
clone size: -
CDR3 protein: CSVVSGGEETQYF
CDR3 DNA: TGCAGCGTTGTATCGGGAGGAGAAGAGACCCAGTACTTC

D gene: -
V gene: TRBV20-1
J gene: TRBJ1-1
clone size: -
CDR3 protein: CSARTGGAFF
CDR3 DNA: TGCAGTGCTAGAACCGGGGGAGCTTTCTTT

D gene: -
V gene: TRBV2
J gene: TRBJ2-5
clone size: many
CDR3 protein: CASSYQGFDETQYF
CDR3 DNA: TGTGCCAGCAGTTACCAGGGGTTCGACGAGACCCAGTACTTC

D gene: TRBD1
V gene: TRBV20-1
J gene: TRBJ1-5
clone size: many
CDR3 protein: CSAINDRGLNQPQHF
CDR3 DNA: TGCAGTGCTATAAACGACAGGGGGCTTAATCAGCCCCAGCATTTT

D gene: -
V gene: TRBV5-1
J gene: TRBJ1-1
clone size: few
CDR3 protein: CASSFFRGFGNTEAFF
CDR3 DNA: TGCGCCAGCAGCTTCTTTAGGGGATTTGGGAACACTGAAGCTTTCTTT

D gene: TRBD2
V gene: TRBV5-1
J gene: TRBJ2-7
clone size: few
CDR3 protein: CASSLSLTSGRGSSYEQYF
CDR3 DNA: TGCGCCAGCAGCTTGTCCCTTACTAGCGGGAGAGGTTCCTCCTACGAGCAGTACTTC

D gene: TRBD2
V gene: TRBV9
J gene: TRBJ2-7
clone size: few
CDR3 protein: CASSVGLLAGPYEQYF
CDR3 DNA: TGTGCCAGCAGCGTAGGGTTGCTAGCGGGACCCTACGAGCAGTACTTC

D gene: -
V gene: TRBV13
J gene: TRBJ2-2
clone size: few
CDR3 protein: CASSRRPSDGGRDPTGELFF
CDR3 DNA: TGTGCCAGCAGCCGTCGCCCGTCCGACGGTGGCCGAGACCCCACCGGGGAGCTGTTTTTT

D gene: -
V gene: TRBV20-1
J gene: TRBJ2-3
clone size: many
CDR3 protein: CSASGATDTQYF
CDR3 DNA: TGCAGTGCTAGCGGCGCCACAGATACGCAGTATTTT